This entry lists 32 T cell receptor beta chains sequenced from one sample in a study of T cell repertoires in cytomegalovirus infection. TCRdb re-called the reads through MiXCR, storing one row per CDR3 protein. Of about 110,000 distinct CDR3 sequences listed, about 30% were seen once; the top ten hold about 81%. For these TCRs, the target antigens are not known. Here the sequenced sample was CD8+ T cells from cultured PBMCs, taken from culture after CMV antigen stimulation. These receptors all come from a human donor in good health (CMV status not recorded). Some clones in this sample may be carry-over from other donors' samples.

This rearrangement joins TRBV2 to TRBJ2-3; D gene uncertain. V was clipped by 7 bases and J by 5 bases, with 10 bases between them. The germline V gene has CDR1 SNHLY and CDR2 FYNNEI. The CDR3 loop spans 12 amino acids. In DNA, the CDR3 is TGTGCCAGCAAAGTCCCGGAAGATACGCAGTATTTT. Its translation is CASKVPEDTQYF.

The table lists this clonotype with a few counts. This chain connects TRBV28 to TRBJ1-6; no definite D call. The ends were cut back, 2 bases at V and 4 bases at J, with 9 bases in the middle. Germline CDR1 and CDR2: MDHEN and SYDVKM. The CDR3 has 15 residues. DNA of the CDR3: TGTGCCAGCAGTTTACGGATAGAGTATAATTCACCCCTCCACTTT. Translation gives CASSLRIEYNSPLHF.

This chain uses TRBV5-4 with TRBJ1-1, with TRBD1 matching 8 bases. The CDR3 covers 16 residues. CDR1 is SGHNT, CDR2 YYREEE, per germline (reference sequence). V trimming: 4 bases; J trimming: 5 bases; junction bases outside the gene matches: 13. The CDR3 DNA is TGTGCCAGCAGCGCCGTGGACAGGGAGGCTTCGACTGAAGCTTTCTTT. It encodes CASSAVDREASTEAFF.

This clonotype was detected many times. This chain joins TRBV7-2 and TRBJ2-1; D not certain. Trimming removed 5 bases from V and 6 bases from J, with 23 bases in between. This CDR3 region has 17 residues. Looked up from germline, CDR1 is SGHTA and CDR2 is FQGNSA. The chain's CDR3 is CASSPESGESWLNEQFF. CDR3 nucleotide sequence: TGTGCCAGCAGCCCGGAATCCGGAGAGTCATGGCTCAATGAGCAGTTCTTC.

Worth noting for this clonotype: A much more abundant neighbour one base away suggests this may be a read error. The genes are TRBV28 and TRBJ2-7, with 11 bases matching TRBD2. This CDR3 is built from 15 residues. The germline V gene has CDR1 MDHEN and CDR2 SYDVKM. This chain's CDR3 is CAGSLSSGGTYEQYF. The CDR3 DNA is TGTGCCGGCAGTTTATCTAGCGGGGGGACCTACGAGCAGTACTTC.

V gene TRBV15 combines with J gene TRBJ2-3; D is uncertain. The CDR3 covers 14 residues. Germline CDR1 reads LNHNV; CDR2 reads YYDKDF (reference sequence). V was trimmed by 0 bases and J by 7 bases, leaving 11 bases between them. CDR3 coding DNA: TGTGCCACCAGCAGAGATTTCTTCCCTAATACGCAGTATTTT. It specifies CATSRDFFPNTQYF. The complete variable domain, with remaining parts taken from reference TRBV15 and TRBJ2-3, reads DAMVIQNPRYQVTQFGKPVTLSCSQTLNHNVMYWYQQKSSQAPKLLFHYYDKDFNNEADTPDNFQSRRPNTSFCFLDIRSPGLGDTAMYLCATSRDFFPNTQYFGPGTRLTVL.

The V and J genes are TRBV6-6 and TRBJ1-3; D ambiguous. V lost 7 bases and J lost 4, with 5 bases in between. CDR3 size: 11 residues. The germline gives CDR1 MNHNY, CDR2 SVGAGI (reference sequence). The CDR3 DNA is TGTGCCAGCATCAGGGGAAACACCATATATTTT. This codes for CASIRGNTIYF.

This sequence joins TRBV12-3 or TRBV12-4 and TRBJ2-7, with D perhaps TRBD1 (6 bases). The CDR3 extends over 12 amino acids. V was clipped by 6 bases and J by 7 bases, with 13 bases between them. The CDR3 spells CASRLGHKEQYF. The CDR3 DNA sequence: TGTGCCAGCAGACTGGGACATAAAGAGCAGTACTTC.

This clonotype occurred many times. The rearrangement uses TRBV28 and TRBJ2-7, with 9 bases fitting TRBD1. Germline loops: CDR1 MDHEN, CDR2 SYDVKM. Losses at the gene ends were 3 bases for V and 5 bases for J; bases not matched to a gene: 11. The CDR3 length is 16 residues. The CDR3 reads CASSLERTGEWDEQYF. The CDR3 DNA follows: TGTGCCAGCAGTTTGGAGAGGACAGGGGAATGGGACGAGCAGTACTTC. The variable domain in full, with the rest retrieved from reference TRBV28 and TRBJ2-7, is DVKVTQSSRYLVKRTGEKVFLECVQDMDHENMFWYRQDPGLGLRLIYFSYDVKMKEKGDIPEGYSVSREKKERFSLILESASTNQTSMYLCASSLERTGEWDEQYFGPGTRLTVT.

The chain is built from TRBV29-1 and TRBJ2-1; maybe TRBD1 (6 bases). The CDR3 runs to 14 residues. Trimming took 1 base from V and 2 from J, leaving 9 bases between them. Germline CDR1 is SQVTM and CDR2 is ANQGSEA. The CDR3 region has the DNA TGCAGCGTTGAAGGGGACACTACCTACAATGAGCAGTTCTTC. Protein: CSVEGDTTYNEQFF.

The CDR3 here is CASSFRLNTEAFF. Here the CDR3 DNA reads TGTGCCAGCAGTTTCCGGTTGAACACTGAAGCTTTCTTT. The chain recombines TRBV28 with TRBJ1-1, with D unclear. There are 13 residues in the CDR3. The germline V and J ends were trimmed by 3 bases and 0 bases, with 5 bases remaining between them. Germline CDR1 is MDHEN and CDR2 is SYDVKM.

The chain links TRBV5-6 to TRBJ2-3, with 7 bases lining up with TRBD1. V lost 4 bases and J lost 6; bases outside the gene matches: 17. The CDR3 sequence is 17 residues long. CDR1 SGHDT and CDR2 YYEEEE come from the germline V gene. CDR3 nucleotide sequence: TGTGCCAGCAGCGTACCCCAGGGCACAGGGGCAAGGGATACGCAGTATTTT. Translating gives CASSVPQGTGARDTQYF.

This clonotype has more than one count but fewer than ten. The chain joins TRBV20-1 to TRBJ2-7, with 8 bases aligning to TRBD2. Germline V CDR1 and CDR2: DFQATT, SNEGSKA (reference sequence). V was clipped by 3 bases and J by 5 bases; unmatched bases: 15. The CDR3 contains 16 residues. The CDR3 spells CSASSGDPVGRDEQYF. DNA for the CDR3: TGCAGTGCTAGTAGCGGGGACCCTGTAGGGAGGGACGAGCAGTACTTC.

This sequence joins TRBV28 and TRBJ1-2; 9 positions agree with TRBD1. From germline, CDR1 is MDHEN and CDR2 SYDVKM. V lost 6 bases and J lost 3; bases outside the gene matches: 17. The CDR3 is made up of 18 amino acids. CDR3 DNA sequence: TGTGCCAGCAGCCCCTGGGACAGGGCCGCGTCGCTTTACTATGGCTACACCTTC. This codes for CASSPWDRAASLYYGYTF.

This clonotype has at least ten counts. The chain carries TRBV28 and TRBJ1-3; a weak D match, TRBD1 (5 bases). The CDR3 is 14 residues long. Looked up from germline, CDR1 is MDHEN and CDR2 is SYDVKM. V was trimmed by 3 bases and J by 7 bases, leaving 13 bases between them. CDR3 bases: TGTGCCAGCAGTTTTCGACAGTTTGGGAACACCATATATTTT. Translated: CASSFRQFGNTIYF.

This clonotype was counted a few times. CDR3: CASSYRDREETQYF. In DNA, the CDR3 is TGTGCCAGCAGTTACCGGGACAGGGAAGAGACCCAGTACTTC. The chain combines TRBV6-2 or TRBV6-3 with TRBJ2-5; TRBD1 aligns across 9 bases. CDR3 size: 14 residues. Germline loops: CDR1 MNHEY, CDR2 SVGEGT. V gave up 2 bases and J gave up 3 bases; unmatched junction bases: 1.

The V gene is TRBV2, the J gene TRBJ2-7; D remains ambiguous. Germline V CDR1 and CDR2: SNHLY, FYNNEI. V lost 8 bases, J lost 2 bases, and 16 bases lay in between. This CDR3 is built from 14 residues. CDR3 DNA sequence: TGTGCCAGCGGCACGAACAGTTTTACCTACGAGCAGTACTTC. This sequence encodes CASGTNSFTYEQYF.

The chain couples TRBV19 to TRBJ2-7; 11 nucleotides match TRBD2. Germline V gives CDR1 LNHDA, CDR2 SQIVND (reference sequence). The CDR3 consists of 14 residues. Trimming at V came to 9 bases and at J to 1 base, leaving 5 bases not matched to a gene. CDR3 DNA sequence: TGTGCCAGCAGAACTAGCGGGGGATCCTACGAGCAGTACTTC. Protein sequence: CASRTSGGSYEQYF.

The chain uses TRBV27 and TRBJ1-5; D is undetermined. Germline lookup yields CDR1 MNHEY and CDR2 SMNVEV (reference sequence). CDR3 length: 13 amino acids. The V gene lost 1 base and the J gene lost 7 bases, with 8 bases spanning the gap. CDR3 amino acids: CASSLFSSQPQHF. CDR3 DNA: TGTGCCAGCAGTTTATTCTCGAGCCAGCCCCAGCATTTT.

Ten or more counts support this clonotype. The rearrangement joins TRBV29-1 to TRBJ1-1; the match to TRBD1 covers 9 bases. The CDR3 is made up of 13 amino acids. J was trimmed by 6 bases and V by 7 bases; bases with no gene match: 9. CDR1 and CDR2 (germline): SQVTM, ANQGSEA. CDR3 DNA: TGCAGCGCCCTAACAGGGGGCGGGTCTGAAGCTTTCTTT. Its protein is CSALTGGGSEAFF.

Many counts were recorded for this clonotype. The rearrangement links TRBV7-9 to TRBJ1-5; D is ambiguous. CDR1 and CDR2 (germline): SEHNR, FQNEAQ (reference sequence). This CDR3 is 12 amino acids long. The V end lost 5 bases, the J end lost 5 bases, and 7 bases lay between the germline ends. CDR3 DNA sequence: TGTGCCAGCAGCGGGAGCTATCAGCCCCAGCATTTT. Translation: CASSGSYQPQHF.

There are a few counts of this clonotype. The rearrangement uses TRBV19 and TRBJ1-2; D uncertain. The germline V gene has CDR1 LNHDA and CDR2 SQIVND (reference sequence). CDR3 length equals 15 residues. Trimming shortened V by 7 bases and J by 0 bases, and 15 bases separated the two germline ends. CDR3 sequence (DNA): TGTGCCAGTACCTCTCGACTACAAGCTAACTATGGCTACACCTTC. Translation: CASTSRLQANYGYTF.

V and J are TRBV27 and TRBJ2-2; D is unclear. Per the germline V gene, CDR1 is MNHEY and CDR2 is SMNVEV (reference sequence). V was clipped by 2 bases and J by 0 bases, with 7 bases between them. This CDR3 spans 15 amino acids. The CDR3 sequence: CASSLSHANTGELFF. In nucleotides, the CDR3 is TGTGCCAGCAGTTTAAGCCACGCGAACACCGGGGAGCTGTTTTTT.

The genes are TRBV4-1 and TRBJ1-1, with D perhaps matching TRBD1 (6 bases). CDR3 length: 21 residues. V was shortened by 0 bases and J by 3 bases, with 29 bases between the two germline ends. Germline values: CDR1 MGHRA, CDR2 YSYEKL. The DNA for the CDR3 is TGCGCCAGCAGCCAAGATCCTCAGAAAGATAGGGGGGCGAGGAGGGACACTGAAGCTTTCTTT. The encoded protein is CASSQDPQKDRGARRDTEAFF.

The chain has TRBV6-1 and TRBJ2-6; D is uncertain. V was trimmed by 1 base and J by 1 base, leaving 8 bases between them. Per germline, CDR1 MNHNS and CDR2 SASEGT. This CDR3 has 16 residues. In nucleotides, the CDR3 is TGTGCCAGCAGTGAAGAGGACGGGTCTGGGGCCAACGTCCTGACTTTC. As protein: CASSEEDGSGANVLTF.

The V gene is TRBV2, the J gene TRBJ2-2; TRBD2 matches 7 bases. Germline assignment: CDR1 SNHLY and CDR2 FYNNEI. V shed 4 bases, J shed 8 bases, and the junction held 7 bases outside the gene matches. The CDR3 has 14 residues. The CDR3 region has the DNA TGTGCCAGCAGTGTTAACAGCGGGACGGGGGAGCTGTTTTTT. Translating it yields CASSVNSGTGELFF.

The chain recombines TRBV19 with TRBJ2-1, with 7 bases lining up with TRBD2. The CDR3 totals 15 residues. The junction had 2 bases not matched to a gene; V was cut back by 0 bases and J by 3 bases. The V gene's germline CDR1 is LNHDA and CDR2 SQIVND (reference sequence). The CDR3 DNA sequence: TGTGCCAGTAGTATAGATGGGGGGGGCTACAATGAGCAGTTCTTC. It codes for CASSIDGGGYNEQFF.

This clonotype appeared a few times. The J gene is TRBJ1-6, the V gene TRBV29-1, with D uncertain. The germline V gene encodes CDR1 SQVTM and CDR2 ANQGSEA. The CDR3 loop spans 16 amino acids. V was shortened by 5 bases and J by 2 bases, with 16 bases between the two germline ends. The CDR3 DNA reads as TGCAGCGTTCCGCACCAACACCTCCCCTATAATTCACCCCTCCACTTT. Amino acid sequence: CSVPHQHLPYNSPLHF.

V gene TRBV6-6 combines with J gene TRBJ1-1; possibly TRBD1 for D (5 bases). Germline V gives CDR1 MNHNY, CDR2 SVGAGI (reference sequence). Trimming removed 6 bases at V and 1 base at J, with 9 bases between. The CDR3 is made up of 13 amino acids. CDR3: CASRPGWNTEAFF. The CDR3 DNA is TGTGCCAGCAGGCCAGGGTGGAACACTGAAGCTTTCTTT.

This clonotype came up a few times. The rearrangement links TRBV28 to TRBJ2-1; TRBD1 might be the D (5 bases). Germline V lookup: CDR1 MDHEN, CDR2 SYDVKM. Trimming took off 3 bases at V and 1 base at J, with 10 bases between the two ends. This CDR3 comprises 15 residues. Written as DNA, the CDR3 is TGTGCCAGCAGTTTCCGAACAGGATCCTACAATGAGCAGTTCTTC. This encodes CASSFRTGSYNEQFF. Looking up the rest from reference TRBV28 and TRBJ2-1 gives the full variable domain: DVKVTQSSRYLVKRTGEKVFLECVQDMDHENMFWYRQDPGLGLRLIYFSYDVKMKEKGDIPEGYSVSREKKERFSLILESASTNQTSMYLCASSFRTGSYNEQFFGPGTRLTVL.

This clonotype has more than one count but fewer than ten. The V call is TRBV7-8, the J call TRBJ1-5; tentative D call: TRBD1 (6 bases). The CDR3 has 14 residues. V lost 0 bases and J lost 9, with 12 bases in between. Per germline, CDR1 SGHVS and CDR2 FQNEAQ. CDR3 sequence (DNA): TGTGCCAGCAGCTTAGCGGCCAGGGGCGGGCCCCAGCATTTT. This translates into CASSLAARGGPQHF.

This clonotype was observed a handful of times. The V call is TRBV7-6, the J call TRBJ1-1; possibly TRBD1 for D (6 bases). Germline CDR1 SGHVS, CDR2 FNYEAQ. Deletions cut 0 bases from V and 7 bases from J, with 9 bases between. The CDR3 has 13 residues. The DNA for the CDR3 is TGTGCCAGCAGCTTAGCCACAGGGAATGAAGCTTTCTTT. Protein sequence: CASSLATGNEAFF.